The rows below give T cell receptor beta chains drawn from one sample of a study of blood T cell repertoires in COVID-19. Clones were sequenced by immunoSEQ multiplex PCR, and TCRdb holds only the in-frame ones, with some missing. The top ten clones hold 0.55% to 0.8% of a sample with 180,000 or so clones, around 90% of them seen once. Sequences were obtained from peripheral blood. The receptor set was obtained from a man aged 50 to 59 with acute or convalescent COVID-19. The conserved cysteine and the conserved F or W are not part of the CDR3 here. A D gene is named only where the DNA matches it firmly. A row's size may be missing; if present it is once, few, many or a size class.

clone size: .; D gene: .; V gene: TRBV6-6; J gene: TRBJ1-5; CDR3 protein: ASSGEGDQPQH
clone size: .; D gene: TRBD2; V gene: TRBV19; J gene: TRBJ2-2; CDR3 protein: ASSPRLAGGLRAGELF
clone size: few; D gene: .; V gene: TRBV10-1; J gene: TRBJ1-5; CDR3 protein: ASKLQGSNQPQH
clone size: once; D gene: TRBD1; V gene: TRBV27; J gene: TRBJ1-2; CDR3 protein: ASSPRTGTDYGYT
clone size: .; D gene: .; V gene: TRBV12-3/TRBV12-4; J gene: TRBJ1-5; CDR3 protein: ASTSGDQPQH
clone size: .; D gene: .; V gene: TRBV30; J gene: TRBJ2-5; CDR3 protein: AWRHKSGSETQY
clone size: .; D gene: TRBD2; V gene: TRBV5-4; J gene: TRBJ2-3; CDR3 protein: ASSLELAGGPKVADTQY
clone size: .; D gene: TRBD1; V gene: TRBV18; J gene: TRBJ1-1; CDR3 protein: ASSPGQAVSAF
clone size: .; D gene: .; V gene: TRBV7-9; J gene: TRBJ2-7; CDR3 protein: ASSRERVSYEQY
clone size: .; D gene: TRBD1; V gene: TRBV11-2; J gene: TRBJ1-6; CDR3 protein: ASRFGTGGSPLH
clone size: .; D gene: .; V gene: TRBV3-1/TRBV3-2; J gene: TRBJ2-5; CDR3 protein: ASSHNRGGETQY
clone size: .; D gene: TRBD1; V gene: TRBV3-1/TRBV3-2; J gene: TRBJ1-2; CDR3 protein: ASSQEGQGYGYT
clone size: .; D gene: .; V gene: TRBV6-1; J gene: TRBJ2-3; CDR3 protein: ASSESGLGTDTQY
clone size: .; D gene: .; V gene: TRBV4-2; J gene: TRBJ2-3; CDR3 protein: ASSQEDPGTQY
clone size: .; D gene: .; V gene: TRBV30; J gene: TRBJ2-3; CDR3 protein: AWSASGSTDTQY
clone size: .; D gene: TRBD1; V gene: TRBV28; J gene: TRBJ1-2; CDR3 protein: ASSRQGGYGYT
clone size: .; D gene: TRBD1; V gene: TRBV14; J gene: TRBJ1-6; CDR3 protein: ASSQGGQGTPLH
clone size: .; D gene: TRBD1; V gene: TRBV19; J gene: TRBJ1-2; CDR3 protein: ASKSDRGISGYT
clone size: .; D gene: TRBD2; V gene: TRBV7-6; J gene: TRBJ2-7; CDR3 protein: ASSSATSGSYEQY
clone size: .; D gene: TRBD2; V gene: TRBV4-3; J gene: TRBJ2-4; CDR3 protein: ASSQDALAGGTRAKNIQY
clone size: .; D gene: .; V gene: TRBV7-2; J gene: TRBJ2-7; CDR3 protein: ASSLAGAQSYEQY
clone size: .; D gene: .; V gene: TRBV5-1; J gene: TRBJ1-3; CDR3 protein: ASSLGQWDSGNTIY
clone size: .; D gene: .; V gene: TRBV6-5; J gene: TRBJ1-4; CDR3 protein: ASRPGEGRNEKLF
clone size: .; D gene: .; V gene: TRBV30; J gene: TRBJ1-3; CDR3 protein: AWSLTGGIGNTIY
clone size: once; D gene: .; V gene: TRBV9; J gene: TRBJ2-3; CDR3 protein: ASSEPIRGDTQY
clone size: .; D gene: .; V gene: TRBV6-5; J gene: TRBJ1-2; CDR3 protein: ASTRLGGGNYGYT
clone size: few; D gene: .; V gene: TRBV7-2; J gene: TRBJ1-1; CDR3 protein: ASSLRWQAGTEAF
clone size: .; D gene: .; V gene: TRBV28; J gene: TRBJ1-5; CDR3 protein: ASSLGQAGQPQH
clone size: .; D gene: .; V gene: TRBV25-1; J gene: TRBJ1-4; CDR3 protein: ASSDSRGSEKLF
clone size: .; D gene: TRBD1; V gene: TRBV5-8; J gene: TRBJ2-3; CDR3 protein: ASSLSGRGHGDTQY
clone size: few; D gene: .; V gene: TRBV19; J gene: TRBJ1-3; CDR3 protein: ASTHRAGNTIY